A selection of T cell receptor beta chains follows, all from one sample in a study of read filtering for tumor transcriptome and immune sequencing. Using its own MiXCR run on the reads, TCRdb lists one record per CDR3 protein. The sample carries 100,000 to 150,000 distinct CDR3 sequences, roughly 13% recorded once. Material for sequencing was a population of CD138-negative cells sorted from bone marrow. Receptor source: a donor older than 35 with multiple myeloma. The CDR3 runs from the conserved cysteine through the conserved F or W. D genes are given only for firm matches. Expanded clones get a size class; other rows say once, few or many, or leave the size out.

TRBJ2-3 many TRBV7-3 NA CASSLSGQFNGDTQYF TGTGCCAGCAGCTTAAGTGGACAGTTTAATGGAGATACGCAGTATTTT
TRBJ2-1 many TRBV29-1 TRBD2 CSVEDVLAGQYNEQFF TGCAGCGTTGAAGATGTCCTAGCGGGACAATACAATGAGCAGTTCTTC
TRBJ2-3 many TRBV27 TRBD1 CASSAGTGRDTQYF TGTGCCAGCAGTGCGGGGACAGGGAGGGATACGCAGTATTTT
TRBJ2-2 many TRBV2 NA CASSVLAGELFF TGTGCCAGCAGTGTTTTGGCCGGGGAGCTGTTTTTT
TRBJ2-1 many TRBV7-9 NA CASSPRSVKYNEQFF TGTGCCAGCAGCCCCCGGTCGGTCAAATACAATGAGCAGTTCTTC
TRBJ2-1 NA TRBV7-3 TRBD2 CAGSHTAGDTWEDDEQFF TGTGCCGGCAGCCATACGGCGGGGGATACATGGGAGGACGATGAGCAGTTCTTC
TRBJ2-1 many TRBV7-2 NA CASSPGRLYNEQFF TGTGCCAGCAGCCCGGGGCGGCTTTACAATGAGCAGTTCTTC
TRBJ1-1 NA TRBV9 TRBD1 CVSSVEGRGDTEVFF TGTGTCAGCAGCGTAGAGGGCAGGGGGGACACTGAAGTTTTCTTT
TRBJ2-5 NA TRBV7-2 NA CASSSGGGETQYF TGTGCCAGCAGCTCGGGGGGCGGGGAGACCCAGTACTTC
TRBJ2-3 NA TRBV3-1 TRBD2 CASSQDPVAGDTQYF TGTGCCAGCAGCCAAGATCCTGTAGCGGGAGATACGCAGTATTTT
TRBJ1-5 many TRBV21-1 NA CASSKARRVDQPQHF TGTGCCAGCAGCAAAGCGCGGAGGGTGGACCAGCCCCAGCATTTT
TRBJ2-1 many TRBV4-3 NA CASSHKGDNEQFF TGCGCCAGCAGCCACAAAGGGGACAATGAGCAGTTCTTC
TRBJ2-7 many TRBV27 NA CASSLSEGDEQYF TGTGCCAGCAGTTTATCAGAGGGAGACGAGCAGTACTTC
TRBJ2-1 few TRBV6-1 TRBD2 CASSEGRDMNEQFF TGTGCCAGCAGTGAGGGGAGGGATATGAATGAGCAGTTCTTC
TRBJ1-1 NA TRBV12-5 TRBD1 CASGSPMRQGLRGNTEALF TGTGCTAGTGGTTCCCCTATGCGACAGGGGCTGAGGGGAAACACTGAAGCTCTCTTT
TRBJ2-1 many TRBV20-1 TRBD2 CSARARGGRGSSYNEQFF TGCAGTGCTAGAGCTAGGGGCGGGAGGGGGAGCTCCTACAATGAGCAGTTCTTC
TRBJ1-5 NA TRBV7-2 NA CASTLEDSNQPQHF TGTGCCAGCACCTTGGAGGACAGCAATCAGCCCCAGCATTTT
TRBJ1-1 few TRBV7-8 TRBD1 CASSLGQGAGNTEAFF TGTGCCAGCAGCTTAGGTCAGGGGGCTGGGAACACTGAAGCTTTCTTT
TRBJ1-3 NA TRBV6-1 TRBD1 CASSLRTGWNTIYF TGTGCCAGCAGTTTACGGACAGGGTGGAACACCATATATTTT
TRBJ1-5 many TRBV6-6 TRBD1 CASRPPGQTNQPQHF TGTGCCAGCAGGCCCCCGGGACAGACTAATCAGCCCCAGCATTTT
TRBJ2-3 many TRBV7-2 NA CASSLGGLRTDTQYF TGTGCCAGCAGCTTAGGAGGGCTACGCACAGATACGCAGTATTTT
TRBJ1-2 many TRBV4-1 NA CASSQQQGTYGYTF TGCGCCAGCAGCCAACAACAGGGTACCTATGGCTACACCTTC
TRBJ1-5 medium-sized TRBV7-9 NA CASSPQTGSNQPQHF TGTGCCAGCAGTCCCCAAACCGGGAGCAATCAGCCCCAGCATTTT
TRBJ1-1 NA TRBV5-3 NA CARSLTRGHTEAFF TGTGCCAGAAGCTTAACGAGAGGGCACACTGAAGCTTTCTTT
TRBJ2-7 many TRBV19 NA CASSRGSEQYF TGTGCCAGTAGTAGGGGGTCCGAGCAGTACTTC
TRBJ2-2 many TRBV9 NA CASSAGLRTGELFF TGTGCCAGCAGCGCCGGACTTAGAACCGGGGAGCTGTTTTTT
TRBJ2-4 many TRBV7-2 TRBD2 CASSPELAGGKNIQYF TGTGCCAGCAGCCCGGAACTAGCGGGAGGCAAAAACATTCAGTACTTC
TRBJ2-1 many TRBV11-3 NA CASSQAAFSYNEQFF TGTGCCAGCAGCCAAGCGGCTTTCTCCTACAATGAGCAGTTCTTC
TRBJ1-2 many TRBV30 NA CASPRAYGYTF TGTGCCTCACCAAGGGCTTATGGCTACACCTTC
TRBJ2-1 NA TRBV20-1 TRBD2 CSANVAGDNEQFF TGCAGTGCTAATGTAGCGGGTGACAATGAGCAGTTCTTC
TRBJ2-1 NA TRBV7-3 TRBD2 CASSPAGGQGGSYNEQFF TGTGCCAGCAGCCCCGCGGGAGGGCAAGGTGGGTCCTACAATGAGCAGTTCTTC
TRBJ2-7 many TRBV20-1 NA CSARVHSRSYEQYF TGCAGTGCTAGAGTGCACAGCCGCTCCTACGAGCAGTACTTC
TRBJ1-3 many TRBV7-9 NA CASSGQRARSGNTIYF TGTGCCAGCAGCGGACAGAGGGCGCGCTCTGGAAACACCATATATTTT
TRBJ2-2 many TRBV9 TRBD2 CASSATSPSGRQRGELFF TGTGCCAGCAGCGCCACTAGCCCTAGCGGGAGGCAGAGGGGGGAGCTGTTTTTT
TRBJ2-1 many TRBV25-1 TRBD2 CASSSMRRTSGRGSEQFF TGTGCCAGCAGTTCAATGCGGAGGACTAGCGGGAGGGGTAGTGAGCAGTTCTTC
TRBJ2-3 many TRBV29-1 NA CSLPGAGTDTQYF TGCAGCCTCCCGGGCGCAGGGACAGATACGCAGTATTTT
TRBJ2-5 few TRBV20-1 TRBD1 CSARAGQGDAETQYF TGCAGTGCTAGAGCCGGACAGGGTGATGCAGAGACCCAGTACTTC
TRBJ1-1 many TRBV6-2/TRBV6-3 NA CASELGMNTEAFF TGTGCCAGTGAGTTGGGTATGAACACTGAAGCTTTCTTT
TRBJ2-1 many TRBV19 TRBD2 CASSIVPPAGAREQFF TGTGCCAGTAGTATAGTCCCCCCAGCGGGAGCGAGGGAGCAGTTCTTC
TRBJ1-1 many TRBV24-1 NA CATSDPQGRDTEAFF TGTGCCACCAGTGATCCCCAGGGAAGAGACACTGAAGCTTTCTTT
TRBJ2-3 many TRBV7-2 NA CASSPSPADTQYF TGTGCCAGCAGCCCAAGTCCGGCAGATACGCAGTATTTT
TRBJ2-1 many TRBV2 NA CASSEGQGLNEQFF TGTGCCAGCAGTGAAGGGCAGGGCCTTAATGAGCAGTTCTTC
TRBJ2-7 NA TRBV27 TRBD2 CASTPLGGRDEQYF TGTGCCAGCACCCCACTTGGCGGGAGAGACGAGCAGTACTTC
TRBJ1-1 NA TRBV4-1 NA CASSTRSGNTEAFF TGCGCCAGCAGCACCCGTTCGGGGAACACTGAAGCTTTCTTT
TRBJ2-3 many TRBV5-1 NA CASSLTPNTDTQYF TGCGCCAGCAGCTTGACCCCAAACACAGATACGCAGTATTTT
TRBJ2-1 many TRBV6-2/TRBV6-3 TRBD2 CASRLAGGSYNEQFF TGTGCCAGCAGACTAGCGGGAGGATCCTACAATGAGCAGTTCTTC
TRBJ1-5 few TRBV12-3/TRBV12-4 TRBD1 CASSSGDSRNQPQHF TGTGCCAGCAGTTCCGGGGACAGTCGCAATCAGCCCCAGCATTTT
TRBJ2-7 many TRBV7-9 TRBD2 CASSLAAGATYEQYF TGTGCCAGCAGCTTAGCGGCGGGAGCGACCTACGAGCAGTACTTC
TRBJ1-3 NA TRBV12-3/TRBV12-4 TRBD1 CASSTGTGVGNTIYF TGTGCCAGCAGCACCGGGACAGGGGTTGGAAACACCATATATTTT
TRBJ2-3 many TRBV29-1 NA CSALSGGTDTQYF TGCAGCGCTCTGTCGGGAGGCACAGATACGCAGTATTTT
TRBJ1-1 many TRBV7-9 TRBD1 CASSRDRVAEAFF TGTGCCAGCAGCCGAGACAGGGTGGCTGAAGCTTTCTTT
TRBJ2-7 many TRBV29-1 TRBD2 CSVAGTSGSGQYF TGCAGCGTCGCCGGGACTAGCGGGAGCGGGCAGTACTTC
TRBJ2-5 many TRBV6-2/TRBV6-3 TRBD1 CASIGRTGEETQYF TGTGCCAGCATAGGTCGGACAGGGGAAGAGACCCAGTACTTC
TRBJ2-2 many TRBV7-9 NA CASSLEPLTLNTGELFF TGTGCCAGCAGCTTAGAGCCCTTAACGCTGAACACCGGGGAGCTGTTTTTT